The 23 T cell receptor beta chains presented below share a single source sample, sequenced in a study of response to subunit inactivated influenza vaccine (dated by TCRdb to about 2018). Libraries were made using RT-PCR. The listed sequencing device is Illumina HiSeq 2500. Through fastp at Q25 and MiXCR, TCRdb rebuilt clones from the public reads, retaining in-frame beta chains. Rows with a matching CDR3 protein are joined into one entry that keeps the most common DNA and genes. In all, the sample holds 800,000 or so distinct CDR3 sequences, and around 21% of those were seen once. The ten most abundant clones make up roughly 10% of the sample. The sequencing here drew on PBMCs from blood, taken around 5 days after vaccination. The receptor source for this set is a man aged 50 to 59 who received an inactivated influenza vaccine. Donor details come from another sample of the same person, matched by shared clones.

The chain joins TRBV20-1 to TRBJ2-7; TRBD2 matches 14 bases. CDR1 is DFQATT and CDR2 is SNEGSKA in the germline V gene (reference sequence). CDR3 length: 16 residues. The ends lost 4 bases at V and 2 bases at J; junction bases unmatched: 7. The CDR3 loop is CSATGLAGGLTYEQYF. CDR3 nucleotides: TGCAGTGCTACTGGACTAGCGGGAGGCCTCACCTACGAGCAGTACTTC.

This clonotype appeared a few times. This chain connects TRBV7-2 to TRBJ1-2, with a possible D match to TRBD1 (6 bases). Germline-derived CDR1 and CDR2 are SGHTA and FQGNSA. The CDR3 is made up of 16 amino acids. The V end was cut by 2 bases, the J end by 0 bases, with 13 bases between. CDR3 sequence reads: CASSLQGFGANYGYTF. The CDR3 nucleotides are TGTGCCAGCAGCTTACAGGGGTTTGGAGCTAACTATGGCTACACCTTC.

This clonotype came up a few times. V gene TRBV11-1 combines with J gene TRBJ2-7; 9 nucleotides align to TRBD2. V dropped 0 bases and J dropped 6; count of bases not matched to a gene: 18. Per germline, CDR1 SGHAT and CDR2 FQDESV (reference sequence). The CDR3 length is 19 residues. The CDR3 here is CASSLALAIAGGPSSEQYF. CDR3 DNA: TGTGCCAGCAGCTTAGCTCTCGCGATCGCGGGAGGGCCGTCTAGCGAGCAGTACTTC. The whole variable domain, filled in from reference TRBV11-1 and TRBJ2-7, reads EAEVAQSPRYKITEKSQAVAFWCDPISGHATLYWYRQILGQGPELLVQFQDESVVDDSQLPKDRFSAERLKGVDSTLKIQPAELGDSAMYLCASSLALAIAGGPSSEQYFGPGTRLTVT.

The rearrangement links TRBV2 to TRBJ2-7; 8 nucleotides align to TRBD1. The CDR3 sequence is 15 residues long. CDR1 is SNHLY, CDR2 FYNNEI, per germline. J gave up 5 bases and V 3 bases, and 9 bases lay outside the gene matches. As DNA, the CDR3 is TGTGCCAGCAGTGATGGGTTTACAGGGGGGAACGAGCAGTACTTC. This sequence encodes CASSDGFTGGNEQYF.

The table lists this clonotype with a few counts. V and J are TRBV15 and TRBJ2-7, with D uncertain. In germline, CDR1 is LNHNV, CDR2 YYDKDF (reference sequence). The CDR3 contains 18 residues. Trimming took 1 base from V and 0 from J, leaving 19 bases between them. CDR3 sequence (DNA): TGTGCCACCAGCAGAGCCCCCTTGGGCGGTCCGAGCTCCTACGAGCAGTACTTC. As protein: CATSRAPLGGPSSYEQYF. Full variable domain (remainder filled in from reference TRBV15 and TRBJ2-7): DAMVIQNPRYQVTQFGKPVTLSCSQTLNHNVMYWYQQKSSQAPKLLFHYYDKDFNNEADTPDNFQSRRPNTSFCFLDIRSPGLGDTAMYLCATSRAPLGGPSSYEQYFGPGTRLTVT.

V gene TRBV12-3 or TRBV12-4 combines with J gene TRBJ1-1, with 7 bases matching TRBD1. V shed 6 bases and J 5 bases; nucleotides not matched to a gene: 6. This CDR3 contains 13 residues. Here the CDR3 reads CASRRQGGTEAFF. The CDR3, as DNA: TGTGCCAGCAGACGACAGGGAGGGACTGAAGCTTTCTTT.

The V gene is TRBV4-2, the J gene TRBJ1-3, with 9 bases lining up with TRBD1. Germline V gene sequence: CDR1 LGHNA, CDR2 YNFKEQ. Trimming cost V 3 bases and J 6 bases; bases outside gene matches: 6. The CDR3 consists of 15 residues. The CDR3 region is CASSQDRGNLNTIYF. The DNA of the CDR3 is TGTGCCAGCAGCCAGGACAGGGGAAACTTAAACACCATATATTTT.

V usage is TRBV20-1 and J usage is TRBJ2-7, with D possibly being TRBD1 (5 bases). V was pared by 3 bases and J by 2 bases, with 8 bases between. The CDR3 extends over 12 amino acids. CDR1 is DFQATT and CDR2 is SNEGSKA in the germline V gene (reference sequence). The CDR3 coding sequence is TGCAGTGCTAGCTGGACAACCTACGAGCAGTACTTC. Translated: CSASWTTYEQYF.

At least ten counts were recorded for this clonotype. The J gene is TRBJ1-2, the V gene TRBV30; possible D gene TRBD1, 6 bases. The ends were cut back, 3 bases at V and 3 bases at J, with 17 bases in the middle. The germline V gene has CDR1 GTSNPN and CDR2 SVGIG (reference sequence). The CDR3 covers 15 residues. CDR3 residues: CAWSGNRELDYGYTF. DNA for the CDR3: TGTGCCTGGAGCGGAAACAGGGAACTTGACTATGGCTACACCTTC.

This rearrangement joins TRBV4-1 to TRBJ2-1, with TRBD1 matching over 10 bases. The germline V gene has CDR1 MGHRA and CDR2 YSYEKL. This CDR3 is built from 18 residues. The J segment lost 4 bases and the V segment lost 1 base, leaving 10 bases of the junction unmatched. CDR3 sequence: CASSQVIADRGRYNEQFF. In DNA, the CDR3 is TGCGCCAGCAGCCAAGTGATAGCAGACAGGGGGCGGTACAATGAGCAGTTCTTC.

This clonotype was counted between two and nine times. The V call is TRBV20-1, the J call TRBJ1-1, with a possible D match to TRBD1 (5 bases). Trimming shortened V by 3 bases and J by 5 bases, and 19 bases separated the two germline ends. This CDR3 has 15 residues. Germline loops: CDR1 DFQATT, CDR2 SNEGSKA (reference sequence). CDR3 loop: CSASGGAIVWTEAFF. The DNA for the CDR3 is TGCAGTGCTAGTGGAGGGGCAATCGTTTGGACTGAAGCTTTCTTT.

The chain couples TRBV29-1 to TRBJ2-2, with 10 nucleotides matching TRBD1. The CDR3 is 16 residues long. Germline values: CDR1 SQVTM, CDR2 ANQGSEA. After removal of 2 bases from V and 1 base from J, the junction contained 4 bases not matched to a gene. CDR3 residues: CSVESRDRGNTGELFF. DNA for the CDR3: TGCAGCGTTGAATCGCGGGACAGGGGGAACACCGGGGAGCTGTTTTTT.

The sample holds a few counts of this clonotype. The chain uses TRBV7-2 and TRBJ2-3; D gene ambiguous. Germline V gene lookup returns CDR1 SGHTA and CDR2 FQGNSA. Trimming took 2 bases from V and 6 from J, leaving 12 bases between them. There are 14 residues in the CDR3. CDR3 sequence reads: CASSLPSVSDTQYF. The CDR3 DNA reads TGTGCCAGCAGCTTACCGTCGGTGTCTGATACGCAGTATTTT.

A few counts support this clonotype. CDR3 region: CASSLGDYYNEQFF. The CDR3 region has the DNA TGCGCCAGCAGCTTAGGGGACTACTACAATGAGCAGTTCTTC. The chain uses TRBV5-1 and TRBJ2-1, with 7 bases aligning to TRBD2. V gave up 2 bases and J gave up 3 bases; unmatched junction bases: 2. Germline V gene sequence: CDR1 SGHRS, CDR2 YFSETQ. The CDR3 extends over 14 amino acids. The whole variable domain, filled in from reference TRBV5-1 and TRBJ2-1, reads KAGVTQTPRYLIKTRGQQVTLSCSPISGHRSVSWYQQTPGQGLQFLFEYFSETQRNKGNFPGRFSGRQFSNSRSEMNVSTLELGDSALYLCASSLGDYYNEQFFGPGTRLTVL.

This clonotype was picked up a small number of times. The rearrangement uses TRBV20-1 and TRBJ1-6; no clear D. This CDR3 spans 14 amino acids. CDR1 and CDR2 from the germline V gene are DFQATT and SNEGSKA (reference sequence). V lost 1 base to trimming and J lost 7 bases, with 11 bases between them. The CDR3 bases are TGCAGTGCTAGAGCAACCAACAGAAATTCACCCCTCCACTTT. Translated: CSARATNRNSPLHF.

This clonotype turned up a few times. This chain connects TRBV12-3 or TRBV12-4 to TRBJ1-5; D is undetermined. The CDR3 has 13 amino acids. Trimming took off 8 bases at V and 6 bases at J, with 14 bases between the two ends. DNA for the CDR3: TGTGCCAGCGCCCCCGTGGTAGGTCAGCCCCAGCATTTT. Encoded protein: CASAPVVGQPQHF.

This clonotype was seen only a few times. This chain joins TRBV7-9 and TRBJ2-5; D is uncertain. The CDR3 covers 15 residues. Germline-derived CDR1 and CDR2 are SEHNR and FQNEAQ (reference sequence). Between the trimmed V and J ends, which lost 1 base and 2 bases, there was a span of 11 bases. CDR3 sequence: CASSLGNSVQETQYF. The CDR3 nucleotides are TGTGCCAGCAGCTTAGGAAACAGCGTTCAAGAGACCCAGTACTTC. The complete variable domain, with remaining parts taken from reference TRBV7-9 and TRBJ2-5, reads DTGVSQNPRHKITKRGQNVTFRCDPISEHNRLYWYRQTLGQGPEFLTYFQNEAQLEKSRLLSDRFSAERPKGSFSTLEIQRTEQGDSAMYLCASSLGNSVQETQYFGPGTRLLVL.

The chain carries TRBV12-3 or TRBV12-4 and TRBJ1-6; a weak D match, TRBD1 (5 bases). The CDR3 totals 12 residues. V was pared by 6 bases and J by 12 bases, with 12 bases between. CDR3 in amino acids: CASRRQGLPLHF. As DNA, the CDR3 is TGTGCCAGCAGACGGCAGGGTTTACCCCTCCACTTT.

In this sample, this clonotype turned up a few times. The V call is TRBV3-1, the J call TRBJ2-7; maybe TRBD2 (5 bases). Trimming cost V 3 bases and J 7 bases, with 13 bases left between them. The V gene's germline CDR1 is LGHDT and CDR2 YNNKEL (reference sequence). CDR3 length equals 13 residues. The DNA for the CDR3 is TGTGCCAGCAGCCAGGGGAGATCTGTTGAGCAGTACTTC. Its protein product is CASSQGRSVEQYF.

The sample holds a few counts of this clonotype. The chain joins TRBV20-1 to TRBJ1-1; TRBD1 might be the D (6 bases). V was trimmed by 5 bases and J by 4 bases, leaving 17 bases between them. Germline CDR1 reads DFQATT; CDR2 reads SNEGSKA (reference sequence). This CDR3 has 14 amino acids. This CDR3 reads CSAPRGGVSTEAFF. In nucleotides, the CDR3 is TGCAGTGCTCCAAGAGGGGGGGTGAGCACTGAAGCTTTCTTT.

The chain has TRBV6-5 and TRBJ2-2; TRBD1 matches 9 bases. V lost 2 bases, J lost 2 bases, and 9 bases stayed unmatched. This CDR3 has 18 amino acids. The germline V gene encodes CDR1 MNHEY and CDR2 SVGAGI. CDR3 in DNA: TGTGCCAGCAGTTACACTACCGGGACAGGGTTCAACACCGGGGAGCTGTTTTTT. This gives the protein CASSYTTGTGFNTGELFF.

This clonotype was recorded many times. The V call is TRBV12-3 or TRBV12-4, the J call TRBJ2-3; D tentatively fits TRBD1 or TRBD2 (5 bases each). Trimming stripped 6 bases from V and 4 bases from J, with 14 bases between. The CDR3 loop spans 14 amino acids. CDR3 sequence reads: CASSRRGPPDTQYF. CDR3 nucleotides: TGTGCCAGCAGCCGACGGGGCCCGCCAGATACGCAGTATTTT.

This clonotype was counted between two and nine times. V is TRBV28 and J is TRBJ2-7; the match to TRBD1 covers 7 bases. CDR3 length: 12 residues. V lost 4 bases, J lost 12 bases, and 9 bases stayed unmatched. Germline V gene sequence: CDR1 MDHEN, CDR2 SYDVKM. The CDR3 loop is CASSSPGTVAYF. The CDR3 region has the DNA TGTGCCAGCAGTTCCCCCGGGACAGTGGCGTACTTC.